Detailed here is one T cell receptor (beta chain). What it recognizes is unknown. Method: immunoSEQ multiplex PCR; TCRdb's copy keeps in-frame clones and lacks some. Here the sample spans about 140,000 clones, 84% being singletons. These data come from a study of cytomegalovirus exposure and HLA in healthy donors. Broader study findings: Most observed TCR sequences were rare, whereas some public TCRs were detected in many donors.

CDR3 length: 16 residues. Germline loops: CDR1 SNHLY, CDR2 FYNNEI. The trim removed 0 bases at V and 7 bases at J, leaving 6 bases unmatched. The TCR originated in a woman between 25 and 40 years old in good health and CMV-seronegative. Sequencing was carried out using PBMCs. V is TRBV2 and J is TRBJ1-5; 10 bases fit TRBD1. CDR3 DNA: TGTGCCAGCAGTGAAGCGCTTTGGACAGGGGGACAGCCCCAGCATTTT. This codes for CASSEALWTGGQPQHF.